The rows below give T cell receptor beta chains drawn from one sample of a study of a mutant IDH1 vaccine in newly diagnosed glioma. Their specific antigens are unknown. Using immunoSEQ multiplex PCR, the repertoire was profiled, and TCRdb retains in-frame clones only, with some absent. The sample has more than 55,000 clones; roughly four fifths are singletons. The starting material was PBMCs, obtained from a glioma patient whose treatment included an IDH1 peptide vaccine. The receptors come from a man under 40 with glioma. The CDR3 runs from the conserved cysteine through the conserved F or W. Each record gives: J gene, V gene, D gene, clone size, CDR3 protein, CDR3 DNA. A D gene is named only where the DNA matches it firmly. The size field is filled for only some rows; it gives once, few, many or a size class.

j_gene: TRBJ1-5; v_gene: TRBV27; d_gene: NA; abundance: NA; CDR3aa: CASSFRVSQPQHF; CDR3nt: TGTGCCAGCAGTTTCAGGGTTTCTCAGCCCCAGCATTTT
j_gene: TRBJ2-7; v_gene: TRBV19; d_gene: NA; abundance: NA; CDR3aa: CASSIKGLAIYEQYF; CDR3nt: TGTGCCAGTAGTATTAAGGGGCTAGCGATCTACGAGCAGTACTTC
j_gene: TRBJ1-5; v_gene: TRBV7-8; d_gene: NA; abundance: once; CDR3aa: CASSFAGSQPQHF; CDR3nt: TGTGCCAGCAGCTTCGCCGGATCTCAGCCCCAGCATTTT
j_gene: TRBJ2-3; v_gene: TRBV6-4; d_gene: TRBD2; abundance: NA; CDR3aa: CASSEQGGDTQYF; CDR3nt: TGTGCCAGCAGTGAGCAGGGAGGGGATACGCAGTATTTT
j_gene: TRBJ2-1; v_gene: TRBV19; d_gene: TRBD2; abundance: NA; CDR3aa: CASSPMLAGGYFRDEQFF; CDR3nt: TGTGCCAGTAGTCCCATGCTAGCGGGAGGGTATTTTCGGGATGAGCAGTTCTTC
j_gene: TRBJ2-3; v_gene: TRBV27; d_gene: TRBD2; abundance: NA; CDR3aa: CASSLYSRTSGITDTQYF; CDR3nt: TGTGCCAGCAGTTTGTACTCACGGACTAGCGGGATCACAGATACGCAGTATTTT
j_gene: TRBJ2-3; v_gene: TRBV18; d_gene: NA; abundance: NA; CDR3aa: CASSPRIADTQYF; CDR3nt: TGTGCCAGCTCACCAAGGATAGCAGATACGCAGTATTTT
j_gene: TRBJ1-5; v_gene: TRBV19; d_gene: NA; abundance: few; CDR3aa: CASSMGRGLGNQPQHF; CDR3nt: TGTGCCAGTAGTATGGGAAGAGGGTTAGGCAATCAGCCCCAGCATTTT
j_gene: TRBJ1-1; v_gene: TRBV21-1; d_gene: NA; abundance: NA; CDR3aa: CASSFRGGHGAFF; CDR3nt: TGTGCCAGCAGCTTTAGGGGGGGACACGGAGCTTTCTTT
j_gene: TRBJ1-1; v_gene: TRBV9; d_gene: NA; abundance: NA; CDR3aa: CASSPTGRPSAEAFF; CDR3nt: TGTGCCAGCAGCCCTACCGGACGGCCCTCCGCTGAAGCTTTCTTT
j_gene: TRBJ2-3; v_gene: TRBV5-1; d_gene: NA; abundance: NA; CDR3aa: CASSPPGRFTQYF; CDR3nt: TGCGCCAGCAGCCCCCCGGGGAGGTTTACGCAGTATTTT
j_gene: TRBJ1-1; v_gene: TRBV7-9; d_gene: NA; abundance: NA; CDR3aa: CASSLGSNTEAFF; CDR3nt: TGTGCCAGCAGCTTGGGCAGTAACACTGAAGCTTTCTTT
j_gene: TRBJ1-5; v_gene: TRBV19; d_gene: NA; abundance: NA; CDR3aa: CASSNDYRVSENQPQHF; CDR3nt: TGTGCCAGTAGTAACGATTACAGGGTTTCAGAAAATCAGCCCCAGCATTTT
j_gene: TRBJ2-7; v_gene: TRBV2; d_gene: NA; abundance: NA; CDR3aa: CASSEASINEQYF; CDR3nt: TGTGCCAGCAGTGAGGCTAGCATCAACGAGCAGTACTTC
j_gene: TRBJ2-3; v_gene: TRBV5-1; d_gene: NA; abundance: NA; CDR3aa: CASAAFGGLEDTQYF; CDR3nt: TGCGCCAGCGCCGCATTTGGGGGTCTAGAAGATACGCAGTATTTT
j_gene: TRBJ2-1; v_gene: TRBV7-9; d_gene: NA; abundance: NA; CDR3aa: CASSLRTYEQFF; CDR3nt: TGTGCCAGCAGCTTAAGAACGTATGAGCAGTTCTTC
j_gene: TRBJ2-3; v_gene: TRBV4-3; d_gene: NA; abundance: NA; CDR3aa: CASSQDWATDTQYF; CDR3nt: TGCGCCAGCAGCCAAGATTGGGCTACAGATACGCAGTATTTT
j_gene: TRBJ1-6; v_gene: TRBV6-1; d_gene: NA; abundance: NA; CDR3aa: CASSERQRRAGPLHF; CDR3nt: TGTGCCAGCAGTGAACGACAGCGCAGGGCGGGACCCCTCCACTTT
j_gene: TRBJ1-1; v_gene: TRBV19; d_gene: TRBD1; abundance: NA; CDR3aa: CASSIEGGEVGEAFF; CDR3nt: TGTGCCAGTAGTATAGAAGGGGGCGAAGTTGGTGAAGCTTTCTTT
j_gene: TRBJ1-4; v_gene: TRBV7-9; d_gene: NA; abundance: NA; CDR3aa: CASSRTADNEKLFF; CDR3nt: TGTGCCAGCAGCCGGACTGCGGATAATGAAAAACTGTTTTTT
j_gene: TRBJ1-5; v_gene: TRBV6-1; d_gene: NA; abundance: NA; CDR3aa: CASKPTYSNQPQHF; CDR3nt: TGTGCCAGCAAGCCGACTTATAGCAATCAGCCCCAGCATTTT
j_gene: TRBJ1-1; v_gene: TRBV6-4; d_gene: TRBD1; abundance: NA; CDR3aa: CASNCPRDRGRTEAFF; CDR3nt: TGTGCCAGCAACTGTCCCCGGGACAGGGGGCGCACTGAAGCTTTCTTT
j_gene: TRBJ2-1; v_gene: TRBV10-3; d_gene: TRBD2; abundance: NA; CDR3aa: CAISGKTSGIVVSYNEQFF; CDR3nt: TGTGCCATCAGTGGAAAGACTAGCGGGATAGTGGTTTCATACAATGAGCAGTTCTTC
j_gene: TRBJ2-5; v_gene: TRBV5-1; d_gene: NA; abundance: NA; CDR3aa: CASSLVQILGETQYF; CDR3nt: TGCGCCAGCAGCTTGGTCCAGATCCTCGGGGAGACCCAGTACTTC
j_gene: TRBJ2-5; v_gene: TRBV7-2; d_gene: NA; abundance: NA; CDR3aa: CASTPRGRPQETQYF; CDR3nt: TGTGCCAGCACCCCGCGTGGCAGACCTCAAGAGACCCAGTACTTC
j_gene: TRBJ2-7; v_gene: TRBV5-1; d_gene: TRBD1; abundance: NA; CDR3aa: CASSWGREDRGSEQYF; CDR3nt: TGCGCCAGCAGCTGGGGGCGTGAGGACAGGGGAAGCGAGCAGTACTTC
j_gene: TRBJ2-3; v_gene: TRBV10-3; d_gene: TRBD2; abundance: NA; CDR3aa: CAISLAGAGDTQYF; CDR3nt: TGTGCCATCTCACTAGCGGGGGCGGGAGATACGCAGTATTTT
j_gene: TRBJ2-7; v_gene: TRBV29-1; d_gene: NA; abundance: NA; CDR3aa: CSSYENYEQYF; CDR3nt: TGCAGCTCATACGAAAACTACGAGCAGTACTTC
j_gene: TRBJ2-7; v_gene: TRBV6-5; d_gene: NA; abundance: NA; CDR3aa: CASSPRGVDWNEQYF; CDR3nt: TGTGCCAGCAGTCCCCGGGGTGTCGATTGGAACGAGCAGTACTTC
j_gene: TRBJ2-1; v_gene: TRBV10-1; d_gene: TRBD2; abundance: NA; CDR3aa: CASSEGLAGHNEQFF; CDR3nt: TGCGCCAGCAGTGAGGGACTAGCGGGCCACAATGAGCAGTTCTTC
j_gene: TRBJ2-2; v_gene: TRBV4-2; d_gene: NA; abundance: NA; CDR3aa: CASSQEFALALIRELFF; CDR3nt: TGTGCCAGCAGCCAAGAATTTGCGCTAGCCCTTATCAGGGAGCTGTTTTTT
j_gene: TRBJ1-5; v_gene: TRBV7-2; d_gene: NA; abundance: NA; CDR3aa: CASGGRGNQPQHF; CDR3nt: TGTGCCAGCGGTGGTAGGGGCAATCAGCCCCAGCATTTT
j_gene: TRBJ2-3; v_gene: TRBV30; d_gene: NA; abundance: NA; CDR3aa: CAWCQSGVDTQYF; CDR3nt: TGTGCCTGGTGCCAGTCAGGGGTAGATACGCAGTATTTT
j_gene: TRBJ1-1; v_gene: TRBV6-5; d_gene: NA; abundance: NA; CDR3aa: CASSYTGRRRNTEAFF; CDR3nt: TGTGCCAGCAGTTACACAGGGCGACGGAGGAACACTGAAGCTTTCTTT
j_gene: TRBJ2-5; v_gene: TRBV6-1; d_gene: TRBD1; abundance: NA; CDR3aa: CASSADRLSHETQYF; CDR3nt: TGTGCCAGCAGCGCGGACAGGTTAAGTCATGAGACCCAGTACTTC
j_gene: TRBJ1-2; v_gene: TRBV4-3; d_gene: NA; abundance: NA; CDR3aa: CASSQERGDSGYTF; CDR3nt: TGCGCCAGCAGCCAAGAGCGGGGGGATAGTGGCTACACCTTC
j_gene: TRBJ2-2; v_gene: TRBV7-2; d_gene: TRBD1; abundance: NA; CDR3aa: CASHPGRGHTGELFF; CDR3nt: TGTGCCAGCCACCCGGGCAGGGGGCACACCGGGGAGCTGTTTTTT
j_gene: TRBJ1-3; v_gene: TRBV4-1; d_gene: NA; abundance: NA; CDR3aa: CASSQDWTNSGNTIYF; CDR3nt: TGCGCCAGCAGCCAAGATTGGACAAACTCTGGAAACACCATATATTTT